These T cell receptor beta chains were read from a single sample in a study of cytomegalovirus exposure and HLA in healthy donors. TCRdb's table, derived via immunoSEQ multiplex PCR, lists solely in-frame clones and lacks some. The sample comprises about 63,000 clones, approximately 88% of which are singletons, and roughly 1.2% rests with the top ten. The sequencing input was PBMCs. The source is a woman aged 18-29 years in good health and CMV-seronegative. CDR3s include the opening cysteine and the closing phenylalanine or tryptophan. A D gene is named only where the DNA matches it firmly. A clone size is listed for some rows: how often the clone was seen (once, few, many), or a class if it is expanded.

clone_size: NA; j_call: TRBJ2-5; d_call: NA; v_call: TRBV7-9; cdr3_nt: TGTGCCAGCAGCTCCACAGACGGATACCACCAAGAGACCCAGTACTTC; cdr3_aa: CASSSTDGYHQETQYF
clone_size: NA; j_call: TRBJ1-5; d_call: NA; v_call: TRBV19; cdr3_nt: TGTGCCAGTAGTACCCGGGGAGGCTCTTATAGCAATCAGCCCCAGCATTTT; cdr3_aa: CASSTRGGSYSNQPQHF
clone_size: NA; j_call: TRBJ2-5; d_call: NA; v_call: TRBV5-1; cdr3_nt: TGCGCCAGCAGCCCCGTGGCAGGGGACATCCAGACCCAGTACTTC; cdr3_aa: CASSPVAGDIQTQYF
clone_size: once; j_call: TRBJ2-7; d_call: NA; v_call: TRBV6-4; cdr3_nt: TGTGCCAGCCCAAGACGGGCAGGGGGGTCGCACGAGCAGTACTTC; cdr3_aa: CASPRRAGGSHEQYF
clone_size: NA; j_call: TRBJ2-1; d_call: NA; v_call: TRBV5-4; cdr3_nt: TGTGCCAGCAGCTTGGATTTCGACAATGAGCAGTTCTTC; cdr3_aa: CASSLDFDNEQFF
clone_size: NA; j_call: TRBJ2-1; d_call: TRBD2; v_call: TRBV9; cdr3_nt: TGTGCCAGCAGGGCAGGAGCGGGGGGTTCATACAATGAGCAGTTCTTC; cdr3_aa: CASRAGAGGSYNEQFF
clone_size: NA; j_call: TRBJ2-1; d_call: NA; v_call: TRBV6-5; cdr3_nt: TGTGCCAGCAGTTACTCGAGCACTTCATACAATGAGCAGTTCTTC; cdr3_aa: CASSYSSTSYNEQFF
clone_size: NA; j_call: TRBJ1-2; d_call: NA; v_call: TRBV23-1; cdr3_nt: TGCGCCAGCAGTCCTAGGGGCCTACTCAACTATGGCTACACCTTC; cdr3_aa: CASSPRGLLNYGYTF
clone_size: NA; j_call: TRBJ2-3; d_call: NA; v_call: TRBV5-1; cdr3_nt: TGCGCCAGCAGCTTGGAGACTACTAGCACAGATACGCAGTATTTT; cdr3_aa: CASSLETTSTDTQYF
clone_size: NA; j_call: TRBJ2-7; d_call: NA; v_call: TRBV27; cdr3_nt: TGTGCCAGCAGGCGGGGTCTATACGAGCAGTACTTC; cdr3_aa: CASRRGLYEQYF
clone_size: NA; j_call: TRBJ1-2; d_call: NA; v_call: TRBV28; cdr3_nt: TGTGCCAGCAGGACCGGCCGGACACATCTTAGGGGAGGCTACACCTTC; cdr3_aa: CASRTGRTHLRGGYTF
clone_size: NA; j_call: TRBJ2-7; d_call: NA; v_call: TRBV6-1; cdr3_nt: TGTGCCACCGGCCGGGGAGATTTTACGAAGCAGTACTTC; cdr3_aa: CATGRGDFTKQYF
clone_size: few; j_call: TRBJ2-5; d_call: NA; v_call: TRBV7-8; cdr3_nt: TGTGCCAGCAGCTTAGAAAGACAGCTACAAGAGACCCAGTACTTC; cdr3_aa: CASSLERQLQETQYF
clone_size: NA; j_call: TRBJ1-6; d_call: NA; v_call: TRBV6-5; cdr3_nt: TGTGCCAGCAAGGCGGTTAATTCACCCCTCCACTTT; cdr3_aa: CASKAVNSPLHF
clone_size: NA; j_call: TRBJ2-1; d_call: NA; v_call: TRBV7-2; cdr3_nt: TGTGCCAGCACTTTGAGACTTTACAATGAGCAGTTCTTC; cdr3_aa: CASTLRLYNEQFF
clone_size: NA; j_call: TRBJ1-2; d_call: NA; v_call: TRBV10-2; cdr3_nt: TGCGCCAGCAGCGCAGGAATTACGTATGGCTACACCTTC; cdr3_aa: CASSAGITYGYTF
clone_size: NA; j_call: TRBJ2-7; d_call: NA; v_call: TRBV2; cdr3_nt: TGTGCCAGCAGTGAAGAGGGGCCAGGGTTCTACGAGCAGTACTTC; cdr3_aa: CASSEEGPGFYEQYF
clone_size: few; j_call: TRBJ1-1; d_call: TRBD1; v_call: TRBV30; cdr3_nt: TGTGCCTGGGAACAGGGGAGGAACACTGAAGCTTTCTTT; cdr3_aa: CAWEQGRNTEAFF
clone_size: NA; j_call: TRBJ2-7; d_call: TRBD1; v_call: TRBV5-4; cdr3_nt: TGTGCCAGCAGCTCCGCCGGGACAGGGGCGAACGAGCAGTACTTC; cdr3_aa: CASSSAGTGANEQYF
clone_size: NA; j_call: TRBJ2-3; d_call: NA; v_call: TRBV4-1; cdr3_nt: TGCGCCAGCAGCTCACCCAGGGGACGCACAGATACGCAGTATTTT; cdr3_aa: CASSSPRGRTDTQYF
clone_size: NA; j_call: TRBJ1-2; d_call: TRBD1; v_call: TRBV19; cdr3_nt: TGTGCCAGTAGTATAACAGCCCGACAGGGGCCTTCCTATGGCTACACCTTC; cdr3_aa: CASSITARQGPSYGYTF
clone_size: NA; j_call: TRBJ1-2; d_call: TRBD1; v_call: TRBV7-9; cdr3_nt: TGTGCCAGCAGCCTAGCCCGCGGGGCAGGGGGCGTCTATGGCTACACCTTC; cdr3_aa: CASSLARGAGGVYGYTF
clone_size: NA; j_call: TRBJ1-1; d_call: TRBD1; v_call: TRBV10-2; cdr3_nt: TGCGCCAGCAGTGATTGGGGACAGGGGAGGAACACTGAAGCTTTCTTT; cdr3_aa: CASSDWGQGRNTEAFF
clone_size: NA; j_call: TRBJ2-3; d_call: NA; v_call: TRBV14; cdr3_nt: TGTGCCAGCGGGGGCCCGGGCGATACGCAGTATTTT; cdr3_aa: CASGGPGDTQYF
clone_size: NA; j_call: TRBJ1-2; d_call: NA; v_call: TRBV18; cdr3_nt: TGTGCCAGCTCAGTATCACAGGAGCACTATGGCTACACCTTC; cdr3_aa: CASSVSQEHYGYTF
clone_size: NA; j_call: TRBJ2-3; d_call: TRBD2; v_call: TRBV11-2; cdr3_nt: TGTGCCAGCAACACGAATAGCGGGGGGTTTACAGATACGCAGTATTTT; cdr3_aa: CASNTNSGGFTDTQYF
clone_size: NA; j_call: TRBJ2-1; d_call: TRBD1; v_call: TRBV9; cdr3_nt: TGTGCCAGCAGCATAAATGCCCCGGGACAGGGGTACAATGAGCAGTTCTTC; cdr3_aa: CASSINAPGQGYNEQFF
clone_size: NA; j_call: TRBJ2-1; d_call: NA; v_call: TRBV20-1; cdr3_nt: TGCAGTGTTGGCCATTACAATGAGCAGTTCTTC; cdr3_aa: CSVGHYNEQFF
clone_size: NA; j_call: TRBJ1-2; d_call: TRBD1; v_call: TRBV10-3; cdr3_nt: TGTGCCATCAGTGCGCCGATCCGGGACAGAGGAAAATTCGGCTATGGCTACACCTTC; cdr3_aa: CAISAPIRDRGKFGYGYTF
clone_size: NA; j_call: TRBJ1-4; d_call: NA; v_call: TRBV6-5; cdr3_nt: TGTGCCAGCAGTAGAGCAGAAAGTCCGGGTGAAAAACTGTTTTTT; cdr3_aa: CASSRAESPGEKLFF
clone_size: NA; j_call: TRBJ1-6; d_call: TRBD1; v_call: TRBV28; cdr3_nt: TGTGCCAGCAGTTACCGGACAGGGTGGGATAATTCACCCCTCCACTTT; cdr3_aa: CASSYRTGWDNSPLHF